These 21 T cell receptor beta chains were all obtained from the same sample, sequenced in a study of control samples from healthy donors and cancer patients. The assay was immunoSEQ multiplex PCR, and TCRdb's table has in-frame clones only and misses some. The data show approximately 140,000 clones, with roughly 89% seen just once and more than 6.5% held by the top ten. Sequencing was done on a sample of blood. The source of these receptors is a man between 18 and 29 years old in good health.

The rearrangement uses TRBV7-9 and TRBJ2-6; the match to TRBD1 covers 9 bases. The ends lost 6 bases at V and 0 bases at J; junction bases unmatched: 6. Germline V gives CDR1 SEHNR, CDR2 FQNEAQ (reference sequence). The CDR3 is made up of 17 amino acids. The CDR3, as DNA: TGTGCCAGCAGGCGACAGGGGGGTATCTCTGGGGCCAACGTCCTGACTTTC. Encoded protein: CASRRQGGISGANVLTF.

The V gene is TRBV19, the J gene TRBJ1-2; the match to TRBD1 covers 9 bases. This CDR3 is 13 amino acids long. The germline V gene encodes CDR1 LNHDA and CDR2 SQIVND (reference sequence). J lost 3 bases, V lost 9 bases, and 5 bases had no gene match. Written as DNA, the CDR3 is TGTGCCAGCGACAGGGGGACGGACTATGGCTACACCTTC. Translation: CASDRGTDYGYTF.

The gene calls are TRBV7-2 and TRBJ2-7; D tentatively reads TRBD1 or TRBD2 (7 bases each). The CDR3 spans 16 residues. Trimming stripped 5 bases from V and 0 bases from J, with 17 bases between. Germline loops: CDR1 SGHTA, CDR2 FQGNSA. Here the CDR3 reads CASSTQGGTLSYEQYF. The CDR3 region has the DNA TGTGCCAGCAGCACGCAGGGGGGGACCCTCTCCTACGAGCAGTACTTC.

The V gene is TRBV28, the J gene TRBJ1-1, with D possibly matching TRBD1 (5 bases). Germline CDR1 is MDHEN and CDR2 is SYDVKM. The length of the CDR3 is 14 residues. Trimming removed 3 bases from V and 4 bases from J, with 12 bases in between. CDR3 residues: CASSFGHLGTEAFF. CDR3 in DNA: TGTGCCAGCAGTTTTGGACATCTTGGCACTGAAGCTTTCTTT.

This rearrangement joins TRBV5-1 to TRBJ1-1; 10 bases align to TRBD1. The CDR3 contains 16 residues. V dropped 3 bases and J dropped 1; count of bases not matched to a gene: 6. CDR1 SGHRS and CDR2 YFSETQ come from the germline V gene. The CDR3 loop is CASSWRDRGANTEAFF. In DNA, the CDR3 is TGCGCCAGCAGCTGGCGGGACAGGGGAGCGAACACTGAAGCTTTCTTT.

This clone showed up just once. The rearrangement uses TRBV5-1 and TRBJ2-5; TRBD1 matches at 9 bases. The CDR3 covers 14 residues. Trimming at V came to 4 bases and at J to 4 bases, leaving 5 bases not matched to a gene. The germline CDR1 and CDR2 sequences are SGHRS and YFSETQ. CDR3 DNA: TGCGCCAGCAGCCGGGACAGGGAAGGAGAGACCCAGTACTTC. This translates into CASSRDREGETQYF.

The rearrangement links TRBV7-2 to TRBJ2-1; the match to TRBD1 covers 12 bases. The CDR3 spans 15 residues. J lost 6 bases, V lost 5 bases, and 5 bases had no gene match. Germline V gene lookup returns CDR1 SGHTA and CDR2 FQGNSA. The CDR3 spells CASSPGQGATNEQFF. The CDR3 nucleotides read TGTGCCAGCAGCCCGGGACAGGGGGCGACCAATGAGCAGTTCTTC.

The chain recombines TRBV27 with TRBJ1-1, with 8 positions matching TRBD1. The CDR3 is 15 residues long. Trimming at V came to 6 bases and at J to 3 bases, leaving 9 bases not matched to a gene. Germline V gene sequence: CDR1 MNHEY, CDR2 SMNVEV (reference sequence). DNA of the CDR3: TGTGCCAGCAGGCTTGGGGACAGGCGTCACACTGAAGCTTTCTTT. It translates to CASRLGDRRHTEAFF.

The genes are TRBV18 and TRBJ1-2; D not resolved. This CDR3 is built from 13 residues. V lost 4 bases and J lost 7, with 13 bases in between. Germline V gene lookup returns CDR1 KGHSH and CDR2 LQKENI. CDR3 bases: TGTGCCAGCTCACTATCCGACTCGGCTGGCTACACCTTC. Residues: CASSLSDSAGYTF.

The chain is built from TRBV25-1 and TRBJ2-7; TRBD2 matches 12 bases. Germline-derived CDR1 and CDR2 are MGHDK and SYGVNS. The trim removed 5 bases at V and 6 bases at J, leaving 5 bases unmatched. The CDR3 spans 14 residues. In DNA form, the CDR3 reads TGTGCCAGCAGTCTAGCGGGGGGGCCGGGCGAGCAGTACTTC. Translation gives CASSLAGGPGEQYF.

The rearrangement uses TRBV5-1 and TRBJ1-2, with unresolved D. V was clipped by 0 bases and J by 2 bases, with 5 bases between them. The CDR3 contains 13 residues. CDR1 is SGHRS, CDR2 YFSETQ, per germline. The CDR3 reads CASSLADNYGYTF. The CDR3, as DNA: TGCGCCAGCAGCTTGGCCGACAACTATGGCTACACCTTC.

The chain couples TRBV6-2 or TRBV6-3 to TRBJ2-3, with TRBD2 matching over 7 bases. Germline V lookup: CDR1 MNHEY, CDR2 SVGEGT. This CDR3 contains 15 residues. V shed 6 bases and J 4 bases; nucleotides not matched to a gene: 10. The CDR3 DNA reads TGTGCCAGCAGCCTTTATTGGACTAGTGCAGATACGCAGTATTTT. Protein: CASSLYWTSADTQYF.

The rearrangement uses TRBV30 and TRBJ2-1; weak D call: TRBD1 (6 bases). This CDR3 is built from 11 residues. Germline values: CDR1 GTSNPN, CDR2 SVGIG (reference sequence). Trimming left V 0 bases short and J 15 bases short, with 12 bases between. CDR3 coding DNA: TGTGCCTGGAGTGTAGGGGGTGATGGGTTCTTC. This sequence encodes CAWSVGGDGFF.

CDR3 loop: CASSLGGGEAFF. CDR3 nucleotides: TGTGCCAGCAGCCTAGGCGGAGGGGAAGCTTTCTTT. This chain uses TRBV6-2 or TRBV6-3 with TRBJ1-1, with D unresolved. The germline V gene encodes CDR1 MNHEY and CDR2 SVGEGT. This CDR3 has 12 residues. Trimming shortened V by 6 bases and J by 8 bases, and 13 bases separated the two germline ends.

The V and J genes are TRBV7-9 and TRBJ2-1; D possibly matches TRBD1 or TRBD2 (5 bases each). This CDR3 spans 13 amino acids. V was shortened by 8 bases and J by 12 bases, with 20 bases between the two germline ends. Germline values: CDR1 SEHNR, CDR2 FQNEAQ (reference sequence). The chain's CDR3 is CASGSGALPPQFF. The CDR3 DNA reads as TGTGCCAGCGGTTCCGGGGCGCTTCCTCCGCAGTTCTTC.

The chain is built from TRBV3-1 (or the pseudogene TRBV3-2) and TRBJ2-1; 15 nucleotides agree with TRBD2. Per germline, CDR1 LGHDT and CDR2 YNNKEL (reference sequence). The CDR3 sequence is 16 residues long. The junction had 7 bases not matched to a gene; V was cut back by 4 bases and J by 9 bases. CDR3 protein: CASSPRTSGGAGEQFF. In DNA, the CDR3 is TGTGCCAGCAGCCCCCGGACTAGCGGGGGGGCCGGTGAGCAGTTCTTC.

CDR3 nucleotides: TGCAGCGTTGGTGGGATCATGAACACTGAAGCTTTCTTT. It translates to CSVGGIMNTEAFF. This chain joins TRBV29-1 and TRBJ1-1; D call uncertain. V lost 4 bases and J lost 0, with 9 bases in between. CDR3 length: 13 amino acids. CDR1 is SQVTM and CDR2 is ANQGSEA in the germline V gene.

The genes are TRBV18 and TRBJ1-2; D gene ambiguous. Looked up from germline, CDR1 is KGHSH and CDR2 is LQKENI. V was trimmed by 3 bases and J by 10 bases, leaving 12 bases between them. The CDR3 runs 12 residues. The CDR3 DNA follows: TGTGCCAGCTCACCTGCCCTAAGATCCTACACCTTC. This codes for CASSPALRSYTF.

V and J are TRBV5-6 and TRBJ1-6; 7 positions match TRBD1. Trimming cost V 3 bases and J 0 bases; bases outside gene matches: 9. The CDR3 totals 18 residues. Germline lookup yields CDR1 SGHDT and CDR2 YYEEEE. The CDR3 DNA reads as TGTGCCAGCAGCTCAAAGGGGACAGTGAGCTCCTATAATTCACCCCTCCACTTT. This codes for CASSSKGTVSSYNSPLHF.

The chain uses TRBV11-2 and TRBJ2-2; D is ambiguous. Trimming took 3 bases from V and 4 from J, leaving 12 bases between them. Germline V CDR1 and CDR2: SGHAT, FQNNGV. The CDR3 totals 15 residues. CDR3 region: CASSFAQYGTGELFF. In DNA form, the CDR3 reads TGTGCCAGCAGCTTTGCCCAGTACGGCACCGGGGAGCTGTTTTTT. The entire variable domain, with the rest obtained from reference TRBV11-2 and TRBJ2-2, is as follows: EAGVAQSPRYKIIEKRQSVAFWCNPISGHATLYWYQQILGQGPKLLIQFQNNGVVDDSQLPKDRFSAERLKGVDSTLKIQPAKLEDSAVYLCASSFAQYGTGELFFGEGSRLTVL.

This clone was seen a few times. This chain joins TRBV5-1 and TRBJ2-5, with D possibly being TRBD2 (6 bases). The V and J ends lost 5 bases and 13 bases respectively, with 18 bases between them. The germline V gene encodes CDR1 SGHRS and CDR2 YFSETQ. This CDR3 contains 12 residues. The CDR3 here is CASRSNRDFLYF. The CDR3 nucleotides are TGCGCCAGCAGATCAAACCGGGACTTTCTGTACTTC. The full variable domain, with the rest looked up from reference TRBV5-1 and TRBJ2-5, is KAGVTQTPRYLIKTRGQQVTLSCSPISGHRSVSWYQQTPGQGLQFLFEYFSETQRNKGNFPGRFSGRQFSNSRSEMNVSTLELGDSALYLCASRSNRDFLYFGPGTRLLVL.